The 26 T cell receptor beta chains below all came from one sample that was sequenced in a study of control samples from healthy donors and cancer patients. Only in-frame clones appear in the TCRdb table, and some are missing; sequencing was by immunoSEQ multiplex PCR. Of more than 150,000 clones in the sample, 85% to 95% were seen once. Sequenced sample: blood. The receptor source for this set is a man younger than 30 in good health.

This clone was seen only once. The chain couples TRBV9 to TRBJ2-5; 9 nucleotides align to TRBD2. J was trimmed by 5 bases and V by 0 bases; bases with no gene match: 5. The germline V gene has CDR1 SGDLS and CDR2 YYNGEE. The CDR3 runs 15 residues. CDR3 DNA sequence: TGTGCCAGCAGCGTAGGGGGGACTAGCTACGAGACCCAGTACTTC. Translating it yields CASSVGGTSYETQYF.

This clone occurred once. The rearrangement joins TRBV7-3 to TRBJ2-5; the D is unclear. Germline CDR1 is SGHTA and CDR2 is FQGTGA. Trimming stripped 0 bases from V and 0 bases from J, with 8 bases between. This CDR3 is built from 15 residues. The CDR3 loop reads CASSLTSAYQETQYF. The CDR3 DNA sequence: TGTGCCAGCAGCTTAACTTCAGCGTACCAAGAGACCCAGTACTTC.

Here the CDR3 DNA reads TGTGCCAGCAGTGAATCGGGGCCAAGTGGGCAGTACTTC. The encoded protein is CASSESGPSGQYF. The chain links TRBV2 to TRBJ2-7; D tentatively fits TRBD1 or TRBD2 (5 bases each). This CDR3 has 13 amino acids. Germline-derived CDR1 and CDR2 are SNHLY and FYNNEI. Trimming stripped 2 bases from V and 9 bases from J, with 14 bases between.

The V and J genes are TRBV20-1 and TRBJ2-1; 10 bases are a match to TRBD1. The CDR3 is 15 amino acids. The trim removed 3 bases at V and 3 bases at J, leaving 5 bases unmatched. Germline V gives CDR1 DFQATT, CDR2 SNEGSKA (reference sequence). In nucleotides, the CDR3 is TGCAGTGCTAGTCAGACAGGGGGCAACTACAATGAGCAGTTCTTC. Protein: CSASQTGGNYNEQFF.

The chain links TRBV3-1 (or the pseudogene TRBV3-2) to TRBJ1-3, with D possibly TRBD1 on 5 matching bases. Trimming removed 8 bases from V and 4 bases from J, with 9 bases in between. The CDR3 is 12 residues long. Germline CDR1 and CDR2: LGHDT and YNNKEL (reference sequence). The CDR3, as DNA: TGTGCCAGCGGAGGGGCAGGAAACACCATATATTTT. This translates into CASGGAGNTIYF.

The chain couples TRBV18 to TRBJ1-6; D is ambiguous. Germline values: CDR1 KGHSH, CDR2 LQKENI. The CDR3 has 15 amino acids. V dropped 0 bases and J dropped 8 bases, with 11 bases sitting between them. The CDR3 nucleotides read TGTGCCAGCTCACCACCCATCCCGAGGGATTCACCCCTCCACTTT. The encoded protein is CASSPPIPRDSPLHF.

The J gene is TRBJ1-2, the V gene TRBV4-1; D ambiguous. V shed 0 bases and J shed 4 bases, with 9 bases lying between them. The germline gives CDR1 MGHRA, CDR2 YSYEKL. The CDR3 has 14 residues. The CDR3 reads CASSQEREGYGYTF. The DNA of the CDR3 is TGCGCCAGCAGCCAAGAACGGGAAGGCTATGGCTACACCTTC.

V usage is TRBV7-9 and J usage is TRBJ1-5; 7 positions agree with TRBD1. Trimming removed 5 bases from V and 2 bases from J; junction bases left unmatched: 3. The CDR3 runs 14 residues. Germline assignment: CDR1 SEHNR and CDR2 FQNEAQ (reference sequence). CDR3 protein: CASSRGQGNQPQHF. CDR3 coding DNA: TGTGCCAGCAGCCGCGGACAGGGCAATCAGCCCCAGCATTTT.

This clone was observed once. The J gene is TRBJ2-3, the V gene TRBV3-1 (or the pseudogene TRBV3-2), with TRBD2 matching 10 bases. V lost 3 bases and J lost 5; bases outside the gene matches: 5. The CDR3 length is 15 residues. Germline V CDR1 and CDR2: LGHDT, YNNKEL (reference sequence). For the CDR3, the DNA is TGTGCCAGCAGCCAGGGACTAGCGAAGGTAGATACGCAGTATTTT. It translates to CASSQGLAKVDTQYF.

J is TRBJ2-3 and V is TRBV5-1; TRBD1 might be the D (5 bases). CDR1 is SGHRS, CDR2 YFSETQ, per germline. V gave up 2 bases and J gave up 9 bases, with 19 bases separating them. This CDR3 has 15 amino acids. The CDR3 reads CASSLRTTWDDTQYF. CDR3 nucleotide sequence: TGCGCCAGCAGCTTAAGGACAACCTGGGATGACACGCAGTATTTT.

This rearrangement joins TRBV5-1 to TRBJ2-5; possible D gene TRBD1, 5 bases. The CDR3 runs to 15 residues. Germline lookup yields CDR1 SGHRS and CDR2 YFSETQ. Trimming took off 4 bases at V and 1 base at J, with 14 bases between the two ends. The CDR3 nucleotides read TGCGCCAGCAGCCAGGACAATACTTTCCAAGAGACCCAGTACTTC. Residues: CASSQDNTFQETQYF.

This clone showed up just once. This chain links TRBV7-9 with TRBJ2-1, with TRBD2 matching over 7 bases. CDR1 and CDR2 from the germline V gene are SEHNR and FQNEAQ (reference sequence). V trimming: 1 base; J trimming: 2 bases; junction bases outside the gene matches: 2. There are 15 residues in the CDR3. The CDR3 nucleotides are TGTGCCAGCAGCTTAGGGCGGGGGACCTACAATGAGCAGTTCTTC. This encodes CASSLGRGTYNEQFF.

This sequence joins TRBV6-1 and TRBJ1-5, with a weak D call TRBD1 (5 bases). Germline loops: CDR1 MNHNS, CDR2 SASEGT. The CDR3 length is 16 residues. Trimming shortened V by 1 base and J by 1 base, and 11 bases separated the two germline ends. The CDR3 DNA reads TGTGCCAGCAGTGAAGGGGCAGGGAGGAGCAATCAGCCCCAGCATTTT. Its translation: CASSEGAGRSNQPQHF.

The chain combines TRBV2 with TRBJ2-7; D gene unclear. Germline values: CDR1 SNHLY, CDR2 FYNNEI. The CDR3 covers 11 residues. Trimming took off 6 bases at V and 9 bases at J, with 12 bases between the two ends. Written as DNA, the CDR3 is TGTGCCAGCAGCACAGCCACAGCGCAGTACTTC. Its protein product is CASSTATAQYF.

The genes are TRBV11-3 and TRBJ2-7; D is undetermined. There are 11 residues in the CDR3. Germline CDR1 SGHNT, CDR2 YENEEA. The ends were cut back, 5 bases at V and 6 bases at J, with 8 bases in the middle. DNA of the CDR3: TGTGCCAGCAGCGCCAACAGCGAGCAGTACTTC. Translation: CASSANSEQYF.

This clone came up a few times. The chain carries TRBV14 and TRBJ2-2; D is perhaps TRBD1 or TRBD2 (6 bases each). The CDR3 length is 17 residues. From germline, CDR1 is SGHDN and CDR2 FVKESK. V lost 3 bases, J lost 0 bases, and 14 bases lay in between. Here the CDR3 reads CASSHYPGAANTGELFF. In nucleotides, the CDR3 is TGTGCCAGCAGCCACTACCCGGGGGCGGCGAACACCGGGGAGCTGTTTTTT.

DNA of the CDR3: TGTGCCAGCAGTCGAGACCCCGGAGGGGCTTATGGCTACACCTTC. As protein: CASSRDPGGAYGYTF. The J gene is TRBJ1-2, the V gene TRBV2; the D gene is possibly TRBD1 (5 bases). Trimming took off 5 bases at V and 5 bases at J, with 18 bases between the two ends. The CDR3 runs to 15 residues. Germline values: CDR1 SNHLY, CDR2 FYNNEI.

The V call is TRBV9, the J call TRBJ1-6; D gene ambiguous. Germline CDR1 and CDR2: SGDLS and YYNGEE. CDR3 size: 15 residues. Trimming took 0 bases from V and 10 from J, leaving 14 bases between them. The CDR3 coding sequence is TGTGCCAGCAGCGTAGAAAGAGTCTCTGGATCACCCCTCCACTTT. Translation: CASSVERVSGSPLHF.

The genes are TRBV11-2 and TRBJ2-5; D may be TRBD1 or TRBD2 (5 bases each). The CDR3 is 13 amino acids. Trimming pared 4 bases from V and 4 bases from J, leaving 10 bases between. Per the germline V gene, CDR1 is SGHAT and CDR2 is FQNNGV. CDR3 sequence reads: CASSYQGAETQYF. Here the CDR3 DNA reads TGTGCCAGCAGCTACCAGGGAGCAGAGACCCAGTACTTC. The complete variable domain, with remaining parts taken from reference TRBV11-2 and TRBJ2-5, reads EAGVAQSPRYKIIEKRQSVAFWCNPISGHATLYWYQQILGQGPKLLIQFQNNGVVDDSQLPKDRFSAERLKGVDSTLKIQPAKLEDSAVYLCASSYQGAETQYFGPGTRLLVL.

This clone was counted a single time. The V gene is TRBV9, the J gene TRBJ1-4; 10 nucleotides line up with TRBD1. V was clipped by 4 bases and J by 6 bases; unmatched bases: 9. The CDR3 runs 16 residues. Germline V lookup: CDR1 SGDLS, CDR2 YYNGEE. CDR3 DNA: TGTGCCAGCAGCCCCCGACAGGGGGCTAGTGATGAAAAACTGTTTTTT. This encodes CASSPRQGASDEKLFF.

This rearrangement joins TRBV6-5 to TRBJ1-2, with D possibly TRBD1 on 6 matching bases. Trimming pared 6 bases from V and 5 bases from J, leaving 10 bases between. The CDR3 extends over 12 amino acids. CDR1 MNHEY and CDR2 SVGAGI come from the germline V gene. CDR3 nucleotides: TGTGCCAGCAGCAGGGGCTCTTATGGCTACACCTTC. The encoded protein is CASSRGSYGYTF.

This rearrangement joins TRBV14 to TRBJ2-6; the D gene is possibly TRBD1 (5 bases). Trimming cost V 3 bases and J 0 bases, with 21 bases left between them. In germline, CDR1 is SGHDN, CDR2 FVKESK. The CDR3 loop spans 20 amino acids. The CDR3 here is CASSQQGRTSLISGANVLTF. In DNA, the CDR3 is TGTGCCAGCAGCCAGCAGGGTCGAACTTCCTTGATCTCTGGGGCCAACGTCCTGACTTTC.

The chain carries TRBV5-1 and TRBJ1-4, with D uncertain. This CDR3 has 16 amino acids. V was pared by 4 bases and J by 0 bases, with 13 bases between. Germline CDR1 SGHRS, CDR2 YFSETQ. CDR3 amino acids: CASSGSGDTTNEKLFF. The CDR3 DNA sequence: TGCGCCAGCAGCGGATCCGGGGATACAACTAATGAAAAACTGTTTTTT.

In this sample, this clone turned up a few times. The V and J genes are TRBV2 and TRBJ1-5; 9 bases fit TRBD1. V lost 7 bases, J lost 4 bases, and 2 bases stayed unmatched. Germline V gene lookup returns CDR1 SNHLY and CDR2 FYNNEI. The CDR3 has 13 amino acids. CDR3 region: CASKGQGNQPQHF. DNA for the CDR3: TGTGCCAGCAAGGGACAGGGTAATCAGCCCCAGCATTTT.

This clone has a single count. The chain recombines TRBV12-3 or TRBV12-4 with TRBJ1-5, with unresolved D. The CDR3 consists of 13 residues. Trimming stripped 7 bases from V and 4 bases from J, with 11 bases between. CDR3 region: CASTLSRNQPQHF. Here the CDR3 DNA reads TGTGCCAGCACTCTTTCCCGTAATCAGCCCCAGCATTTT.

The genes are TRBV6-6 and TRBJ2-5; 10 nucleotides match TRBD2. This CDR3 has 14 amino acids. Germline trimming cut 5 bases from V and 4 bases from J; bases unmatched to any gene: 4. Germline lookup yields CDR1 MNHNY and CDR2 SVGAGI (reference sequence). This chain's CDR3 is CASSHRTSGETQYF. The CDR3 DNA sequence: TGTGCCAGCAGTCACCGGACTAGCGGAGAGACCCAGTACTTC.